These 24 T cell receptor beta chains originate from one sample sequenced in a study of follicular helper T cells after annual influenza vaccination. The time point here: 2015-2016 season, pre-vaccination. The repertoire was sequenced with immunoSEQ multiplex PCR; TCRdb's copy has only in-frame clones and lacks some. This sample has several thousand clones, with 85% found just once. Sequenced here: CXCR5+ CD38- circulating T follicular helper cells from blood, sampled on the day of influenza vaccination. Subset described: circulating Tfh, non-naive CD4+CXCR5+PD-1+ (ICOS+CD38+ or ICOS-CD38-). These receptors came from an adult who received the influenza vaccine.

This clone was seen only once. V usage is TRBV11-2 and J usage is TRBJ2-1; 12 nucleotides line up with TRBD2. Germline values: CDR1 SGHAT, CDR2 FQNNGV. The CDR3 is 15 residues long. The ends lost 4 bases at V and 9 bases at J; junction bases unmatched: 7. CDR3 bases: TGTGCCAGCAGCTCTAGCGGGAGGGCCGGGGGTGAGCAGTTCTTC. Its protein is CASSSSGRAGGEQFF. The full variable domain, with the rest looked up from reference TRBV11-2 and TRBJ2-1, is EAGVAQSPRYKIIEKRQSVAFWCNPISGHATLYWYQQILGQGPKLLIQFQNNGVVDDSQLPKDRFSAERLKGVDSTLKIQPAKLEDSAVYLCASSSSGRAGGEQFFGPGTRLTVL.

This chain uses TRBV7-2 with TRBJ1-2, with D hard to call. From germline, CDR1 is SGHTA and CDR2 FQGNSA. Between the trimmed V and J ends, which lost 3 bases and 8 bases, there was a span of 13 bases. The CDR3 sequence is 13 residues long. CDR3 bases: TGTGCCAGCAGCTTGGGTAGGGATCGAGGCTACACCTTC. Amino acid sequence: CASSLGRDRGYTF. Full variable domain (outside the CDR3, taken from reference TRBV7-2 and TRBJ1-2): GAGVSQSPSNKVTEKGKDVELRCDPISGHTALYWYRQSLGQGLEFLIYFQGNSAPDKSGLPSDRFSAERTGGSVSTLTIQRTQQEDSAVYLCASSLGRDRGYTFGSGTRLTVV.

CDR3 nucleotide sequence: TGTGCCAGCAGCCTTGAAACAGGGATAACTCAGCCCCAGCATTTT. It translates to CASSLETGITQPQHF. The chain has TRBV28 and TRBJ1-5; weak D call: TRBD1 (6 bases). Per the germline V gene, CDR1 is MDHEN and CDR2 is SYDVKM. This CDR3 region has 15 residues. Trimming removed 6 bases from V and 6 bases from J, with 18 bases in between.

This chain connects TRBV5-1 to TRBJ1-2; D not certain. The germline V gene encodes CDR1 SGHRS and CDR2 YFSETQ. Trimming pared 0 bases from V and 1 base from J, leaving 7 bases between. This CDR3 comprises 14 residues. The CDR3 region has the DNA TGCGCCAGCAGCTTGGAGGCAGTTAACTATGGCTACACCTTC. Residues: CASSLEAVNYGYTF. Filled out from reference TRBV5-1 and TRBJ1-2, the complete variable domain reads KAGVTQTPRYLIKTRGQQVTLSCSPISGHRSVSWYQQTPGQGLQFLFEYFSETQRNKGNFPGRFSGRQFSNSRSEMNVSTLELGDSALYLCASSLEAVNYGYTFGSGTRLTVV.

The CDR3 coding sequence is TGCGCCAGCAGCTTGGAGGGCCTAGCGGGGCTCTACGAGCAGTACTTC. Translated: CASSLEGLAGLYEQYF. The chain uses TRBV5-1 and TRBJ2-7; 9 bases agree with TRBD2. The V gene end was trimmed by 0 bases and the J gene end by 3 bases; junction bases not matched to a gene: 7. CDR1 is SGHRS and CDR2 is YFSETQ in the germline V gene. The CDR3 is 16 amino acids.

This clone showed up just a few times. The CDR3 DNA reads as TGTGCCAGCAGCGAGGGTTTCACAGATACGCAGTATTTT. It encodes CASSEGFTDTQYF. The genes are TRBV7-3 and TRBJ2-3, with D possibly matching TRBD2 (5 bases). CDR1 SGHTA and CDR2 FQGTGA come from the germline V gene. V lost 5 bases and J lost 2, with 8 bases in between. CDR3 length: 13 residues.

A single count supports this clone. V gene TRBV5-1 combines with J gene TRBJ2-3; the match to TRBD2 covers 7 bases. Trimming cost V 0 bases and J 4 bases; bases outside gene matches: 5. The CDR3 loop spans 15 amino acids. Germline V lookup: CDR1 SGHRS, CDR2 YFSETQ. The CDR3 loop reads CASSLALGGSDTQYF. CDR3 sequence (DNA): TGCGCCAGCAGCTTGGCCCTGGGGGGGTCAGATACGCAGTATTTT.

The chain joins TRBV6-6 to TRBJ2-2; TRBD1 matches at 9 bases. The V gene end was trimmed by 5 bases and the J gene end by 4 bases; junction bases not matched to a gene: 5. Germline V lookup: CDR1 MNHNY, CDR2 SVGAGI (reference sequence). The CDR3 length is 15 residues. The CDR3 coding sequence is TGTGCCAGCAGTACGACAGGGGGATCCACCGGGGAGCTGTTTTTT. Its protein is CASSTTGGSTGELFF.

This rearrangement joins TRBV19 to TRBJ1-2; no clear D. This CDR3 contains 11 residues. Trimming shortened V by 4 bases and J by 8 bases, and 8 bases separated the two germline ends. The germline CDR1 and CDR2 sequences are LNHDA and SQIVND (reference sequence). Here the CDR3 DNA reads TGTGCCAGTAGTAGTTTTGTAGGCTACACCTTC. Translation gives CASSSFVGYTF. The full variable domain, completed using reference TRBV19 and TRBJ1-2, is DGGITQSPKYLFRKEGQNVTLSCEQNLNHDAMYWYRQDPGQGLRLIYYSQIVNDFQKGDIAEGYSVSREKKESFPLTVTSAQKNPTAFYLCASSSFVGYTFGSGTRLTVV.

The rearrangement joins TRBV18 to TRBJ2-1; TRBD2 matches 9 bases. V dropped 3 bases and J dropped 8; count of bases not matched to a gene: 2. The CDR3 totals 13 residues. Germline V CDR1 and CDR2: KGHSH, LQKENI. CDR3 loop: CASSPSGRHEQFF. The CDR3 nucleotides read TGTGCCAGCTCACCCAGCGGGAGGCATGAGCAGTTCTTC. Looking up the rest from reference TRBV18 and TRBJ2-1 gives the full variable domain: NAGVMQNPRHLVRRRGQEARLRCSPMKGHSHVYWYRQLPEEGLKFMVYLQKENIIDESGMPKERFSAEFPKEGPSILRIQQVVRGDSAAYFCASSPSGRHEQFFGPGTRLTVL.

This sequence joins TRBV27 and TRBJ1-4; D not resolved. The CDR3 covers 15 residues. CDR1 is MNHEY, CDR2 SMNVEV, per germline (reference sequence). V was cut by 5 bases and J by 4 bases, with 14 bases left in between. The CDR3 DNA reads TGTGCCAGCAGTGACTTAACAACTGGTAATGAAAAACTGTTTTTT. This translates into CASSDLTTGNEKLFF.

The CDR3 loop reads CASSKRGSLYSNQPQHF. DNA for the CDR3: TGTGCCAGCAGCAAAAGAGGCAGCCTTTATAGCAATCAGCCCCAGCATTTT. The rearrangement joins TRBV21-1 to TRBJ1-5. TRBV21-1 is designated a pseudogene. The CDR3 extends over 17 amino acids.

This rearrangement joins TRBV30 to TRBJ1-4; D call uncertain. CDR3 length equals 15 residues. Deletions cut 2 bases from V and 1 base from J, with 11 bases between. Germline CDR1 reads GTSNPN; CDR2 reads SVGIG (reference sequence). As DNA, the CDR3 is TGTGCCTGGAGTCGTAACGGGCAAACTAATGAAAAACTGTTTTTT. It translates to CAWSRNGQTNEKLFF.

The V and J genes are TRBV19 and TRBJ2-3; D not resolved. This CDR3 has 14 amino acids. V was cut by 3 bases and J by 2 bases, with 9 bases left in between. The germline gives CDR1 LNHDA, CDR2 SQIVND (reference sequence). CDR3: CASSMTGFTDTQYF. The CDR3, as DNA: TGTGCCAGTAGTATGACGGGCTTCACAGATACGCAGTATTTT.

The V and J genes are TRBV7-3 and TRBJ2-2; D possibly corresponds to TRBD1 (6 bases). CDR1 is SGHTA and CDR2 is FQGTGA in the germline V gene. This CDR3 comprises 16 residues. The V gene lost 5 bases and the J gene lost 0 bases, with 13 bases spanning the gap. The CDR3 is CASSTRGGANTGELFF. DNA for the CDR3: TGTGCCAGCAGCACCCGTGGGGGCGCGAACACCGGGGAGCTGTTTTTT.

The rearrangement joins TRBV4-1 to TRBJ2-2; 10 positions agree with TRBD2. V shed 4 bases and J 8 bases; nucleotides not matched to a gene: 13. Germline V gene data show CDR1 as MGHRA and CDR2 as YSYEKL. This CDR3 has 17 residues. CDR3 DNA: TGCGCCAGCAGCCTGCAACTAGCGGGAAGCAGTAGGGGGGAGCTGTTTTTT. This sequence encodes CASSLQLAGSSRGELFF.

This chain's CDR3 is CATSRVSSYNEQFF. The CDR3 DNA follows: TGTGCCACCAGCAGAGTAAGCTCCTACAATGAGCAGTTCTTC. The V and J genes are TRBV15 and TRBJ2-1; D gene unclear. Trimming cost V 1 base and J 0 bases, with 4 bases left between them. The CDR3 consists of 14 residues. Germline-derived CDR1 and CDR2 are LNHNV and YYDKDF (reference sequence).

This clone has more than one count but fewer than ten. The V call is TRBV7-2, the J call TRBJ2-7, with D uncertain. This CDR3 region has 12 residues. The V gene lost 5 bases and the J gene lost 12 bases, with 17 bases spanning the gap. CDR1 and CDR2 (germline): SGHTA, FQGNSA. The CDR3 sequence is CASSPYASYPYF. The CDR3 nucleotides read TGTGCCAGCAGCCCCTATGCCTCTTACCCGTACTTC.

V and J are TRBV25-1 and TRBJ1-1; 7 nucleotides align to TRBD1. This CDR3 has 16 residues. Trimming removed 3 bases from V and 4 bases from J; junction bases left unmatched: 11. Germline V lookup: CDR1 MGHDK, CDR2 SYGVNS. In DNA form, the CDR3 reads TGTGCCAGCAGTGACTCCAGGGGGACGAGGCCCACTGAAGCTTTCTTT. Amino acids: CASSDSRGTRPTEAFF.

The V and J genes are TRBV9 and TRBJ1-1; no definite D call. The CDR3 consists of 13 residues. Trimming pared 0 bases from V and 5 bases from J, leaving 8 bases between. The germline CDR1 and CDR2 sequences are SGDLS and YYNGEE. This CDR3 reads CASSVAGDTEAFF. CDR3 nucleotides: TGTGCCAGCAGCGTAGCTGGGGATACTGAAGCTTTCTTT.

This clone was picked up one time. The CDR3 spells CASSNTGIIKLNEKLFF. The CDR3 DNA reads as TGTGCCAGCTCAAACACAGGGATCATTAAACTTAATGAAAAACTGTTTTTT. V and J are TRBV18 and TRBJ1-4, with D perhaps TRBD1 (6 bases). Trimming pared 5 bases from V and 4 bases from J, leaving 20 bases between. Germline lookup yields CDR1 KGHSH and CDR2 LQKENI. The CDR3 covers 17 residues.

The V call is TRBV19, the J call TRBJ1-1, with D unclear. V lost 6 bases to trimming and J lost 1 base, with 12 bases between them. Germline V gene lookup returns CDR1 LNHDA and CDR2 SQIVND (reference sequence). The CDR3 has 14 amino acids. CDR3: CASSHRGKNTEAFF. In nucleotides, the CDR3 is TGTGCCAGTAGCCACCGGGGTAAGAACACTGAAGCTTTCTTT.

The genes are TRBV27 and TRBJ2-7, with TRBD1 matching 7 bases. Germline-derived CDR1 and CDR2 are MNHEY and SMNVEV (reference sequence). The CDR3 totals 14 residues. V lost 6 bases, J lost 9 bases, and 14 bases stayed unmatched. The CDR3, as DNA: TGTGCCAGCAGAAAAGGACAGGTGTCCGAGACGCAGTACTTC. Translating it yields CASRKGQVSETQYF.

This chain connects TRBV4-1 to TRBJ1-1; 8 bases are shared with TRBD1. This CDR3 has 14 residues. The V and J ends lost 2 bases and 4 bases, in that order; junction bases with no gene match: 3. From germline, CDR1 is MGHRA and CDR2 YSYEKL. CDR3 in DNA: TGCGCCAGCAGCCAATTAACAGGGGGCACTGAAGCTTTCTTT. Protein product: CASSQLTGGTEAFF.